The clone carrying this T cell receptor (beta chain) was picked up a small number of times. Time point specified: patch test 1, 2 weeks after DPC sensitization. Treatment: therapeutic diphenylcyclopropenone sensitization with weekly scalp DPC. Germline-derived CDR1 and CDR2 are SNHLY and FYNNEI. The CDR3 runs to 14 residues. V was shortened by 6 bases and J by 4 bases, with 14 bases between the two germline ends. This sample is part of a study of human T cells and chemical hapten exposure. Study summary: Patients, chiefly female, had alopecia areata, totalis or universalis.

TCRdb independently ran MiXCR on the RACE reads; one entry per CDR3 protein. This sample carries under 130,000 distinct CDR3 sequences, about 10% of them seen once, and the ten largest clones take around 3.5%. V and J are TRBV2 and TRBJ2-3; unclear D gene. The material was whole blood, obtained in connection with sensitization to the hapten diphenylcyclopropenone (DPC). This clonotype was sampled from a woman aged 40 to 50 with alopecia areata. Some clones in this sample may be carry-over from other donors' samples. CDR3 amino acids: CASSARVAPDTQYF. The DNA for the CDR3 is TGTGCCAGCAGCGCCCGGGTCGCCCCAGATACGCAGTATTTT.